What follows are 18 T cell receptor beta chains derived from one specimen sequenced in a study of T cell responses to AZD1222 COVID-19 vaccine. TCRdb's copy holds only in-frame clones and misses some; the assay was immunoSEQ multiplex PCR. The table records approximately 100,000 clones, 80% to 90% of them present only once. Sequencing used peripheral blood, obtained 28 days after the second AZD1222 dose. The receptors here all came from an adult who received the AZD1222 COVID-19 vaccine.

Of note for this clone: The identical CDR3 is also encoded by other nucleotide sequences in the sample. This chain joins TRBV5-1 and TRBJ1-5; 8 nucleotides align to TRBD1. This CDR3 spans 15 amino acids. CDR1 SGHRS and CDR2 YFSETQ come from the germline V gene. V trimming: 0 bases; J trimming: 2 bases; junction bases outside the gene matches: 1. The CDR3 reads CASSLEGQGNQPQHF. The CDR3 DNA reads TGCGCCAGCAGCTTGGAGGGACAGGGCAATCAGCCCCAGCATTTT.

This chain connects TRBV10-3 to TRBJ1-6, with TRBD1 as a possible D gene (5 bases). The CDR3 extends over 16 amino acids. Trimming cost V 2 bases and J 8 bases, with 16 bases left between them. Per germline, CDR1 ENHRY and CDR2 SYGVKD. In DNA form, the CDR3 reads TGTGCCATCAGTGAGGTACGGAGGGGTAGGGATTCACCCCTCCACTTT. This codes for CAISEVRRGRDSPLHF.

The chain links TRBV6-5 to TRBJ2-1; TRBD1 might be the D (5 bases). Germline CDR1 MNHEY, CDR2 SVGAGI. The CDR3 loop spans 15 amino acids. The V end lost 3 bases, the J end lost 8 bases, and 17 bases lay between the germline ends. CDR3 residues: CASSYGQGLVDEQFF. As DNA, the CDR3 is TGTGCCAGCAGTTATGGGCAGGGTTTGGTGGATGAGCAGTTCTTC.

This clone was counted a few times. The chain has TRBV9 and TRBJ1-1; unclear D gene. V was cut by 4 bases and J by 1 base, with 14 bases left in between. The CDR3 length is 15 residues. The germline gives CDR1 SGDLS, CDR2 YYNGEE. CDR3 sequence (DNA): TGTGCCAGCAGCCCCCGGCGCGATCCGAACACTGAAGCTTTCTTT. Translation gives CASSPRRDPNTEAFF. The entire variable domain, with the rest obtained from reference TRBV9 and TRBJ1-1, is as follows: DSGVTQTPKHLITATGQRVTLRCSPRSGDLSVYWYQQSLDQGLQFLIQYYNGEERAKGNILERFSAQQFPDLHSELNLSSLELGDSALYFCASSPRRDPNTEAFFGQGTRLTVV.

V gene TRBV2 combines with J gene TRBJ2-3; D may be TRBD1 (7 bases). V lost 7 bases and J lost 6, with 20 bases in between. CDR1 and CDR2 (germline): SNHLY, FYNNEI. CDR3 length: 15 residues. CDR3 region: CASTPRGDPGDTQYF. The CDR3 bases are TGTGCCAGCACCCCCAGGGGGGACCCCGGGGATACGCAGTATTTT.

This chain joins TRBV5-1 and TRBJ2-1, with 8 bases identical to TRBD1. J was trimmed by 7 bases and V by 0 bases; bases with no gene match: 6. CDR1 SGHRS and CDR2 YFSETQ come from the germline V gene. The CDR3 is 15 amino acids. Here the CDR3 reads CASSLEQGARNEQFF. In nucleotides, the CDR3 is TGCGCCAGCAGCTTGGAGCAGGGGGCCCGAAATGAGCAGTTCTTC.

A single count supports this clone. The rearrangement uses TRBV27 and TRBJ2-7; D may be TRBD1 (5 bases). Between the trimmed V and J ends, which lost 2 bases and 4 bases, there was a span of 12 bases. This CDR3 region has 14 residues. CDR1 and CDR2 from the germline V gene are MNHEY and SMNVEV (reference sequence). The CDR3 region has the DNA TGTGCCAGCAGTTTAGCGCAGGGTAGTTACGAGCAGTACTTC. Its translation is CASSLAQGSYEQYF.

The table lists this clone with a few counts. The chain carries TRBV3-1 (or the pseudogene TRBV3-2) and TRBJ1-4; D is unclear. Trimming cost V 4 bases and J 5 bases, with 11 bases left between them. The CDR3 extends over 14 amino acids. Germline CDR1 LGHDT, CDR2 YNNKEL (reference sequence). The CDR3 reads CASSPERVNEKLFF. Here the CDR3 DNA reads TGTGCCAGCAGCCCGGAGAGGGTGAATGAAAAACTGTTTTTT.

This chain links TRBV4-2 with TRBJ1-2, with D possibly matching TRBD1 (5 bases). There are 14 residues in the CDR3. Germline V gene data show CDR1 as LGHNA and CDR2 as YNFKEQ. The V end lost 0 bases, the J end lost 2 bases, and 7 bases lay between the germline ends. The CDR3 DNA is TGTGCCAGCAGCCAAGAGACAGACAACTATGGCTACACCTTC. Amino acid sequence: CASSQETDNYGYTF.

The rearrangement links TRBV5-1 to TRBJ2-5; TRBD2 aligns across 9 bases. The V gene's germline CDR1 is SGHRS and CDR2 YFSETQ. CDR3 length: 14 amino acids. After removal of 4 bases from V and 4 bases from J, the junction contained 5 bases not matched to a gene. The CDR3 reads CASSLGLARETQYF. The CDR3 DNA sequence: TGCGCCAGCAGCCTAGGACTAGCGAGAGAGACCCAGTACTTC. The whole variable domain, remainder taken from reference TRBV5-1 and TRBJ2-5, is KAGVTQTPRYLIKTRGQQVTLSCSPISGHRSVSWYQQTPGQGLQFLFEYFSETQRNKGNFPGRFSGRQFSNSRSEMNVSTLELGDSALYLCASSLGLARETQYFGPGTRLLVL.

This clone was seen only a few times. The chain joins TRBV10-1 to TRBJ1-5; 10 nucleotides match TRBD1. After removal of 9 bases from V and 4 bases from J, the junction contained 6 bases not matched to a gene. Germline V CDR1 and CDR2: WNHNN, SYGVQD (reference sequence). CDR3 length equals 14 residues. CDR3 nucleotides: TGCGCCAGAAGGCCGGGACAGGGGAATCAGCCCCAGCATTTT. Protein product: CARRPGQGNQPQHF.

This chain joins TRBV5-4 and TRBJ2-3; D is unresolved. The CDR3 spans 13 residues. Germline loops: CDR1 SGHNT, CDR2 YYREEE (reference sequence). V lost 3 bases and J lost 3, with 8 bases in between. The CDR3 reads CASSSDGTDTQYF. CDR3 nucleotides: TGTGCCAGCAGCTCCGATGGGACAGATACGCAGTATTTT.

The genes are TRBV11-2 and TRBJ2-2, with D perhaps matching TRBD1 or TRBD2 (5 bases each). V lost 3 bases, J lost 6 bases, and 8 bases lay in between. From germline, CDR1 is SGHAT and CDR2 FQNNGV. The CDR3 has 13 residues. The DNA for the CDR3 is TGTGCCAGCAGCTTGGGGGTCCCCGGGGAGCTGTTTTTT. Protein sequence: CASSLGVPGELFF. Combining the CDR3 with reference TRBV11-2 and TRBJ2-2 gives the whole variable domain EAGVAQSPRYKIIEKRQSVAFWCNPISGHATLYWYQQILGQGPKLLIQFQNNGVVDDSQLPKDRFSAERLKGVDSTLKIQPAKLEDSAVYLCASSLGVPGELFFGEGSRLTVL.

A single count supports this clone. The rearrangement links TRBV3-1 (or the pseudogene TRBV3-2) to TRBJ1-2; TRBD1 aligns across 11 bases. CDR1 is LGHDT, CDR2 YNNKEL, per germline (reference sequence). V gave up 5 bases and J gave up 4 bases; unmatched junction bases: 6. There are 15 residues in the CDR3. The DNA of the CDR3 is TGTGCCAGCAGCAAAGGGACAGGGGGAGTCTATGGCTACACCTTC. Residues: CASSKGTGGVYGYTF.

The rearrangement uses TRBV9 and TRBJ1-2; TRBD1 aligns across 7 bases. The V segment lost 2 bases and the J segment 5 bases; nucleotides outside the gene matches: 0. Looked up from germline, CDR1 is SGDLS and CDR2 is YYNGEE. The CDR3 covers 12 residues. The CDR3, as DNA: TGTGCCAGCAGCGTGGACAGGTATGGCTACACCTTC. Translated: CASSVDRYGYTF.

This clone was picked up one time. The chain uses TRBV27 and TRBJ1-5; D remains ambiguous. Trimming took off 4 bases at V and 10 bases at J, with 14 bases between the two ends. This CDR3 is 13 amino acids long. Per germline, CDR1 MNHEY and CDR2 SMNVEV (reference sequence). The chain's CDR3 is CASSSSDGQPQHF. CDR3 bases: TGTGCCAGCAGTTCATCGGACGGTCAACCCCAGCATTTT.

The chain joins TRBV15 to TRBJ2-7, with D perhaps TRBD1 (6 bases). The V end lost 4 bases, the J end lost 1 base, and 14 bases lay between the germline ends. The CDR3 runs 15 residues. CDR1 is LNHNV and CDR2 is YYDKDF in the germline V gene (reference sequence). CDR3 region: CATSKDRQASYEQYF. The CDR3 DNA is TGTGCCACCAGCAAAGATCGACAGGCATCCTACGAGCAGTACTTC.

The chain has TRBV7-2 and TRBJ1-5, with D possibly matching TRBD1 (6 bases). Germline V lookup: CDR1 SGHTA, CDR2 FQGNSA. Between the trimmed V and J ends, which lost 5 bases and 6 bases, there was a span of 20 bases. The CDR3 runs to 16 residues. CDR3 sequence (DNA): TGTGCCAGCAGCCCCAAGCGGGTACAGGGCGGTCAGCCCCAGCATTTT. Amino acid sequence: CASSPKRVQGGQPQHF. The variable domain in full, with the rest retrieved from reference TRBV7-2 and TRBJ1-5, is GAGVSQSPSNKVTEKGKDVELRCDPISGHTALYWYRQSLGQGLEFLIYFQGNSAPDKSGLPSDRFSAERTGGSVSTLTIQRTQQEDSAVYLCASSPKRVQGGQPQHFGDGTRLSIL.